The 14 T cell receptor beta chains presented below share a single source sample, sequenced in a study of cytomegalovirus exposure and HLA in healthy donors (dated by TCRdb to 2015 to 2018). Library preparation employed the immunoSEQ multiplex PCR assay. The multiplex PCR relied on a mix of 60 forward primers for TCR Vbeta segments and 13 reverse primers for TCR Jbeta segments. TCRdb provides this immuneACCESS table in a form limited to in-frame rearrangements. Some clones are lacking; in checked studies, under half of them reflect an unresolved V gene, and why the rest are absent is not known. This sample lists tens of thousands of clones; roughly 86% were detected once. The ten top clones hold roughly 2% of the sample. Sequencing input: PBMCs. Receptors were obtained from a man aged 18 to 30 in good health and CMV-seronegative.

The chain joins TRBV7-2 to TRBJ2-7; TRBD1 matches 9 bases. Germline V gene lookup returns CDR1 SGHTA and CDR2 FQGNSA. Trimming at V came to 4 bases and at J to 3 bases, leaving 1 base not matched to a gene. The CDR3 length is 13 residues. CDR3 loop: CASSWGQGYEQYF. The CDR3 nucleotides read TGTGCCAGCAGCTGGGGACAGGGCTACGAGCAGTACTTC.

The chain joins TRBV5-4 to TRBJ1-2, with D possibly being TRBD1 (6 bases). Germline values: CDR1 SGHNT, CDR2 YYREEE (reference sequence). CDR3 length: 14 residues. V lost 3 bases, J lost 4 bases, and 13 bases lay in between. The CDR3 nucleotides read TGTGCCAGCAGCTCGCAGGGGCTTCCCTATGGCTACACCTTC. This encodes CASSSQGLPYGYTF.

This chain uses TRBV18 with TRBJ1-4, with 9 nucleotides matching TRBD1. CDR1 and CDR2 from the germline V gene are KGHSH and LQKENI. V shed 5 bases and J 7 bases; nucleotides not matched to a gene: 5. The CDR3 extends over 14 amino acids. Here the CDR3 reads CASSEGQGGEKLFF. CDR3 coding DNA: TGTGCCAGCTCAGAGGGACAGGGTGGTGAAAAACTGTTTTTT.

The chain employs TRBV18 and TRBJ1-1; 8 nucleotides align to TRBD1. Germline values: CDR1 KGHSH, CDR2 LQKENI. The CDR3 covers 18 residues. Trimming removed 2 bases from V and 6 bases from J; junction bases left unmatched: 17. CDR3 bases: TGTGCCAGCTCACCATCGGCGATAACAGGGGGAGTTAACTCTGAAGCTTTCTTT. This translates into CASSPSAITGGVNSEAFF. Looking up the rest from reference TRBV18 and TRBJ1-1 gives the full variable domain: NAGVMQNPRHLVRRRGQEARLRCSPMKGHSHVYWYRQLPEEGLKFMVYLQKENIIDESGMPKERFSAEFPKEGPSILRIQQVVRGDSAAYFCASSPSAITGGVNSEAFFGQGTRLTVV.

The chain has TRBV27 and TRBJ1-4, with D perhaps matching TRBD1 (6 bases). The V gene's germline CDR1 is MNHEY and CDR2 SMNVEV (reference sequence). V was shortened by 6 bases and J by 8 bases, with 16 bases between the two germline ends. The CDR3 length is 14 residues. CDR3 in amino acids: CASSLYRDTEKLFF. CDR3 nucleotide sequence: TGTGCCAGCAGCCTATACCGGGACACAGAAAAACTGTTTTTT.

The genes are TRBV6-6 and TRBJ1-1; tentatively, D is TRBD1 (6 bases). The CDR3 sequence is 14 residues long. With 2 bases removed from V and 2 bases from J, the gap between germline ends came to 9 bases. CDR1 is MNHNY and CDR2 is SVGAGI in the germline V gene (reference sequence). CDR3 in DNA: TGTGCCAGCAGTTACGGGACATCAAACACTGAAGCTTTCTTT. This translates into CASSYGTSNTEAFF.

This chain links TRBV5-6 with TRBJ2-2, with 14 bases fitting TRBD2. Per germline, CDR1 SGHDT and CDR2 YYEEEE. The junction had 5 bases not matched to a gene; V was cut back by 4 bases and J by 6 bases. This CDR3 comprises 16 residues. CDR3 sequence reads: CASSTPTSGRAGELFF. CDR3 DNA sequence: TGTGCCAGCAGCACGCCGACTAGCGGGAGGGCCGGGGAGCTGTTTTTT.

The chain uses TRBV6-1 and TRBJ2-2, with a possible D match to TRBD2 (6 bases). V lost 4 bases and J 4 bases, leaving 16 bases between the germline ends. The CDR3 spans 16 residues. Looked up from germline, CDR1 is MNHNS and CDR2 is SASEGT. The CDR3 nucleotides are TGTGCCAGCAGTGGAAAACGGGGGAGACCCACCGGGGAGCTGTTTTTT. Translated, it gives CASSGKRGRPTGELFF.

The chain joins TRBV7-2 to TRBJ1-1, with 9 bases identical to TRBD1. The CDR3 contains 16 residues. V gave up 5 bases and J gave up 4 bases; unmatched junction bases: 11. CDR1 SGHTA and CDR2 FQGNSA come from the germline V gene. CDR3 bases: TGTGCCAGCAGCCCTGGACAGGGGAGAGTTACCACTGAAGCTTTCTTT. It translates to CASSPGQGRVTTEAFF.

The CDR3 DNA reads as TGTGCCAGTAGTATTGGGATAGGGGGAACCAACTACGAGCAGTACTTC. It codes for CASSIGIGGTNYEQYF. The chain employs TRBV19 and TRBJ2-7, with a tentative D call TRBD1 (6 bases). V was shortened by 3 bases and J by 3 bases, with 18 bases between the two germline ends. This CDR3 is built from 16 residues. In germline, CDR1 is LNHDA, CDR2 SQIVND (reference sequence).

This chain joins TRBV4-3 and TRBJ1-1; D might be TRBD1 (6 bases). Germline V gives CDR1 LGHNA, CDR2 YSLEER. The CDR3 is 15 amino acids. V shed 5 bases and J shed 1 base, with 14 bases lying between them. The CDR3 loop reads CASSTRWTENTEAFF. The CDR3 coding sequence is TGCGCCAGCAGCACCCGGTGGACAGAGAACACTGAAGCTTTCTTT.

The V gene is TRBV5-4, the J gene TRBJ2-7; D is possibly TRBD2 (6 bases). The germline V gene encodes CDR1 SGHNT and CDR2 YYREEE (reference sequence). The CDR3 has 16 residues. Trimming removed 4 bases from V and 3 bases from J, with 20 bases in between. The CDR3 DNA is TGTGCCAGCAGCCCCTTCGGCGGGGCGACGGACTACGAGCAGTACTTC. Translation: CASSPFGGATDYEQYF.

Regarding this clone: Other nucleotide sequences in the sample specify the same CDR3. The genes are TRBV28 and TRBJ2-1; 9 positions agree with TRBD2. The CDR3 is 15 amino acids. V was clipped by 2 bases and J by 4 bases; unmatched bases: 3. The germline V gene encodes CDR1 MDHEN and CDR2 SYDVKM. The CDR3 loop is CASSLLAGNYNEQFF. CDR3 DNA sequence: TGTGCCAGCAGTTTACTAGCGGGGAATTACAATGAGCAGTTCTTC. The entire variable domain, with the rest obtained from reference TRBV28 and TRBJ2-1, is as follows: DVKVTQSSRYLVKRTGEKVFLECVQDMDHENMFWYRQDPGLGLRLIYFSYDVKMKEKGDIPEGYSVSREKKERFSLILESASTNQTSMYLCASSLLAGNYNEQFFGPGTRLTVL.

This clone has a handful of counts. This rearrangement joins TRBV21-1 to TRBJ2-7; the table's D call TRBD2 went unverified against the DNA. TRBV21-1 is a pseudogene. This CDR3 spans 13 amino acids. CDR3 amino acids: CASSKAVFPEQYF. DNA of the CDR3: TGTGCCAGCAGCAAGGCGGTTTTCCCCGAGCAGTACTTC.